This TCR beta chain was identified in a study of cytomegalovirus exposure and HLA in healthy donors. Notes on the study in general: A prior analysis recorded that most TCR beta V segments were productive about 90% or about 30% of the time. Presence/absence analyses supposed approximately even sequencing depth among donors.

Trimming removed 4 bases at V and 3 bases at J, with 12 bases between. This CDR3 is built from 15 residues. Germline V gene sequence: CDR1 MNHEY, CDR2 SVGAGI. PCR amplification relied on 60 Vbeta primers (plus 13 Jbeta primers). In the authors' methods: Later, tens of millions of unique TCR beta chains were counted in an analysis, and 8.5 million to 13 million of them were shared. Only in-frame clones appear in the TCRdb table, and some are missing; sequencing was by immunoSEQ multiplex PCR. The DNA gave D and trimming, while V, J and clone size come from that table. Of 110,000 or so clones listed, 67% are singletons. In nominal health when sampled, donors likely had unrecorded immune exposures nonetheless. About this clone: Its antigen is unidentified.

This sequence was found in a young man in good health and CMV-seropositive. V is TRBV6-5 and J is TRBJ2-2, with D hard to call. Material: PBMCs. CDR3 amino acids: CASSFEYSYTGELFF. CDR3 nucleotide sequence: TGTGCCAGCAGTTTCGAGTACTCTTACACCGGGGAGCTGTTTTTT.